The entry that follows covers one T cell receptor beta chain sequence. Its antigen is not identified. There are 16 residues in the CDR3. CDR1 and CDR2 from the germline V gene are SNHLY and FYNNEI. Trimming removed 7 bases from V and 4 bases from J; junction bases left unmatched: 10. Primers for the PCR totalled 60 Vbeta and 13 Jbeta. The table came from immunoSEQ multiplex PCR; TCRdb's copy has only in-frame clones and leaves some out. Of 300,000 or so clones listed, about 83% are singletons. This entry belongs to a study of cytomegalovirus exposure and HLA in healthy donors. Study-wide results and limits: One variant, a missense change in DCLRE1C, was linked in a later analysis to TCR beta V- and J-gene trimming.

Sequencing was done on a sample of PBMCs. This sequence originates from a woman between 35 and 50 years old in good health and CMV-seropositive. The V call is TRBV2, the J call TRBJ2-3; TRBD2 matches 11 bases. CDR3 coding DNA: TGTGCCAGCACCCCCTATGGACTAGCGGGTGCAGATACGCAGTATTTT. Amino acid sequence: CASTPYGLAGADTQYF.